This T cell receptor (beta chain) is drawn from a study of human T cells and chemical hapten exposure. The CDR3 is made up of 15 amino acids. The ends were cut back, 0 bases at V and 5 bases at J, with 13 bases in the middle. Per germline, CDR1 SGHRS and CDR2 YFSETQ. At least ten counts were recorded for this clonotype. Its antigen remains unknown. MiXCR, applied by TCRdb to the RACE reads, yields one record per CDR3 protein. In the table there are around 82,000 distinct CDR3 sequences, less than 8% of which are singletons. General study results and limits: Significantly greater numbers of large CDR3 similarity clusters came from expanded TCRs than from controls.

Time point here: patch test 2, 6 weeks after DPC sensitization. Treatment reported: therapeutic diphenylcyclopropenone sensitization with weekly scalp DPC. V gene TRBV5-1 combines with J gene TRBJ2-3, with D hard to call. The sequenced sample was whole blood, obtained in connection with sensitization to the hapten diphenylcyclopropenone (DPC). The source of this sequence is a woman aged 25 to 45 with alopecia areata. Some clones in this sample may be carry-over from other donors' samples. CDR3 nucleotides: TGCGCCAGCAGCTTGGGACCCAATCGTAGAGATACGCAGTATTTT. Translated: CASSLGPNRRDTQYF.